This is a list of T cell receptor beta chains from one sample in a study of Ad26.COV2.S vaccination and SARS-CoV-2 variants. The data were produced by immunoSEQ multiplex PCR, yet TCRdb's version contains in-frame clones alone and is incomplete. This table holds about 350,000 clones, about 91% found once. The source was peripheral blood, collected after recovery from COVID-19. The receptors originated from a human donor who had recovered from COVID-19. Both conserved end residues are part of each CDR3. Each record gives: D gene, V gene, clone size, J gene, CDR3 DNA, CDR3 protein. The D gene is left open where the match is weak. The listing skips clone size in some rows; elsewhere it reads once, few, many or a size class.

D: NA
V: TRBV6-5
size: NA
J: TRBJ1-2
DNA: TGTGCCAGCAGTCCCCCGGGACGTAGGTACACCTTC
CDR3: CASSPPGRRYTF

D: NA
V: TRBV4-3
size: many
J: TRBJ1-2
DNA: TGCGCCAGCAGCCAAGATGGGACCCCTGACGCAGGAGGCTACACCTTC
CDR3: CASSQDGTPDAGGYTF

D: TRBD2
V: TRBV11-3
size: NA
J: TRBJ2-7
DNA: TGTGCCAGCAGCCCTAGCGGGGGCAACTACGAGCAGTACTTC
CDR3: CASSPSGGNYEQYF

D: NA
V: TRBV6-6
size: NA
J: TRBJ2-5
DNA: TGTGCCAGCAACTACGGGCTAGCCCAAGAGACCCAGTACTTC
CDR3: CASNYGLAQETQYF

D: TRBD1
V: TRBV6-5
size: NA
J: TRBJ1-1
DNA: TGTGCCAGCAGTTCGGGACAGTTGAACACTGAAGCTTTCTTT
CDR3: CASSSGQLNTEAFF

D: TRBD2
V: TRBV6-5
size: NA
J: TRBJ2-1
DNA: TGTGCCAGCAGTTACACTAGCGGAGTAAGCAATGAGCAGTTCTTC
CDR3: CASSYTSGVSNEQFF

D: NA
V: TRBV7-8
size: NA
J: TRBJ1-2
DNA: TGTGCCAGCAGCCCCGGGCCTCCGGGCGGGAGCTATGGCTACACCTTC
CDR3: CASSPGPPGGSYGYTF

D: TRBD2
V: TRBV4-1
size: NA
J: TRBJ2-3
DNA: TGCGCCAGCAGCCAAGAACGGGGGGGCCGGGCAGATACGCAGTATTTT
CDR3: CASSQERGGRADTQYF

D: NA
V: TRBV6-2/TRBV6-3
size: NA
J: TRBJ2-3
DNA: TGTGCCAGCAGTTACACCCAGCCCACAGATACGCAGTATTTT
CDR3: CASSYTQPTDTQYF

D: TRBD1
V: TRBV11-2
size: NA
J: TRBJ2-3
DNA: TGTGCCAGCAGCTTAGATTGGGAGGACAGGGGAAGGCCAGATACGCAGTATTTT
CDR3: CASSLDWEDRGRPDTQYF

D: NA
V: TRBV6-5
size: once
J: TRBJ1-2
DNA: TGTGCCAGCAGTTACTCGGGACAAGCCGACGGCTACACCTTC
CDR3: CASSYSGQADGYTF

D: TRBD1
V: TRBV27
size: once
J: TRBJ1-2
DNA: TGTGCCAGCAGTCCAGGGGGGGGTTCAGATGGCTACACCTTC
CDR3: CASSPGGGSDGYTF

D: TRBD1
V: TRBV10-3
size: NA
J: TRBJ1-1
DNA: TGTGCCATCAGTCCGGGACAGACTATTAACACTGAAGCTTTCTTT
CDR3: CAISPGQTINTEAFF

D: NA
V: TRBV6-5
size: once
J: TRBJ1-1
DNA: TGTGCCAGCATAGTCTTGTTGGGAGGGGGCACTGAAGCTTTCTTT
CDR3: CASIVLLGGGTEAFF

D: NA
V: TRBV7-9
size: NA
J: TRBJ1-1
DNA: TGTGCCAGCAGCGTCCGAACTTCGGGGGGAACTGAAGCTTTCTTT
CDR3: CASSVRTSGGTEAFF

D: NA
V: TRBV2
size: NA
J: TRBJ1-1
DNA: TGTGCCAGCATTGACGAGAGGGGTGAAGCTTTCTTT
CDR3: CASIDERGEAFF

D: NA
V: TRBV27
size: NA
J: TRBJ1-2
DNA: TGTGCCAGCAGTTTATATTTGACTCCCGGAGAGAATGGCTACACCTTC
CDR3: CASSLYLTPGENGYTF

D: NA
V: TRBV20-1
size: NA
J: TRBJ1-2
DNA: TGCAGTGCTAGAACCGGGAGCTTC
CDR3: CSARTGSF

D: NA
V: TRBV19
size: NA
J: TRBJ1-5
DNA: TGTGCCAGTAGTATAGCAACCCGCGGGGGCAATCAGCCCCAGCATTTT
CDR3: CASSIATRGGNQPQHF

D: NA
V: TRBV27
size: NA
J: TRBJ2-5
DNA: TGTGCCAGCAGTCCCCGACTACAAGAGACCCAGTACTTC
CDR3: CASSPRLQETQYF

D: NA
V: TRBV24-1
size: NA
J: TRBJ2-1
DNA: TGTGCCGCCGGGACGCCGGGCGGGCCCAGCTCCTACAATGAGCAGTTCTTC
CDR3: CAAGTPGGPSSYNEQFF

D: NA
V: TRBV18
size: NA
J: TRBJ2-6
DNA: TGTGCCAGCTCCCCCTCCGTAGGGACGGGGGCCAACGTCCTGACTTTC
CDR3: CASSPSVGTGANVLTF

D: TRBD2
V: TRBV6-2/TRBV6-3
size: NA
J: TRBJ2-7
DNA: TGTGCCAGCAGTTACGGCTGGACTAGTGACTACGAGCAGTACTTC
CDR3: CASSYGWTSDYEQYF

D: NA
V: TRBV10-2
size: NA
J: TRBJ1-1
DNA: TGCGCCAGCAGTGAGGACAGGAACACTGAAGCTTTCTTT
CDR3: CASSEDRNTEAFF

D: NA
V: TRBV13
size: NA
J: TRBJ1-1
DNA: TGTGCCAGCAGGGCCGGGACGGGAAACACTGAAGCTTTCTTT
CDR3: CASRAGTGNTEAFF

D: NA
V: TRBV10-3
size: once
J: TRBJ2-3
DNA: TGTGCCATCAGTGAGTCGATTATGTCGGACTCCGAAGATACGCAGTATTTT
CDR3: CAISESIMSDSEDTQYF